This TCR beta chain is from a study of long-term antiretroviral therapy in people with HIV. Study conclusions and caveats: The range of CDR3 lengths in HIV repertoires proved narrower than that found in controls.

The CDR3 length is 16 residues. The germline V gene has CDR1 MNHNS and CDR2 SASEGT. V gave up 0 bases and J gave up 4 bases; unmatched junction bases: 3. The count of this clone is one. Its antigen remains unknown. Sequencing relied on immunoSEQ assay v3.0, run at survey level. Libraries were prepared by immunoSEQ multiplex PCR; TCRdb keeps only in-frame clonotypes and omits some of them. The sample lists over 30,000 clones, 70% to 90% seen once, with 13% in the top ten. The sequenced sample was unsorted PBMCs, obtained 1.1 years after starting antiretroviral therapy. This clonotype was obtained from a man aged 18 to 29 with HIV. This chain links TRBV6-1 with TRBJ2-3; 11 nucleotides line up with TRBD2. CDR3 DNA sequence: TGTGCCAGCAGTGAAGCTAGCGGGGGGGCCCCAGATACGCAGTATTTT. It is translated as CASSEASGGAPDTQYF.